The 31 T cell receptor beta chains given below trace back to one sample, sequenced in a study of beta chain bispecific antibodies for T cell cancers. The antigens these receptors bind are not known. Study conclusions and caveats: The TRBV12-3 share of total TRBV signal fell around 99% after anti-TRBV12 rather than anti-CD19 exposure. Normal T cells contributed less of the targeted TRBV signal than the leukemia cells did.

Either OKT3 anti-CD3 antibody or CD3/CD28 beads expanded T cells from blood mononuclear cells over roughly three days. TCRdb processed the 5' RACE reads anew with MiXCR; each CDR3 protein has one entry. Of more than 20,000 distinct CDR3 sequences in the sample, about 2% are singletons; the top ten hold about 5.5%. The sequenced sample was healthy donor T cells cultured with leukemia cells, obtained from a culture containing a bispecific antibody targeting TCR Vbeta12. These receptors all stem from a human donor in good health. Some clones in this sample may be carry-over from other donors' samples.

This clonotype was seen repeatedly, ten times or more. This sequence joins TRBV14 and TRBJ1-1, with D tentatively TRBD1 (6 bases). Trimming took 0 bases from V and 11 from J, leaving 13 bases between them. This CDR3 has 13 amino acids. Germline assignment: CDR1 SGHDN and CDR2 FVKESK. The CDR3 here is CASSQDGGRQAFF. In nucleotides, the CDR3 is TGTGCCAGCAGCCAAGATGGGGGGCGCCAGGCTTTCTTT.

The chain uses TRBV7-9 and TRBJ1-2; weak D call: TRBD1 (5 bases). This CDR3 has 14 residues. Germline CDR1 reads SEHNR; CDR2 reads FQNEAQ (reference sequence). V gave up 1 base and J gave up 5 bases, with 11 bases separating them. DNA for the CDR3: TGTGCCAGCAGCTTAGTAGGAGGGGATTATGGCTACACCTTC. It encodes CASSLVGGDYGYTF.

This clonotype was detected ten times or more. The genes are TRBV6-5 and TRBJ2-5, with TRBD1 matching over 8 bases. Looked up from germline, CDR1 is MNHEY and CDR2 is SVGAGI. CDR3 length: 14 amino acids. V dropped 8 bases and J dropped 5; count of bases not matched to a gene: 10. This CDR3 is CASSESGGRETQYF. As DNA, the CDR3 is TGTGCCAGCTCAGAATCAGGGGGCAGGGAGACCCAGTACTTC.

This clonotype was counted at least ten times. The V and J genes are TRBV12-3 or TRBV12-4 and TRBJ1-2; TRBD1 might be the D (5 bases). The CDR3 is made up of 14 amino acids. Trimming left V 5 bases short and J 0 bases short, with 10 bases between. This CDR3 is CASSPQGANYGYTF. CDR3 nucleotides: TGTGCCAGCAGTCCGCAGGGAGCTAACTATGGCTACACCTTC.

This clonotype was picked up many times. The chain combines TRBV30 with TRBJ2-3; D not certain. With 5 bases removed from V and 4 bases from J, the gap between germline ends came to 4 bases. The CDR3 sequence is 10 residues long. Germline assignment: CDR1 GTSNPN and CDR2 SVGIG (reference sequence). Here the CDR3 DNA reads TGTGCCTGGTCGGCAGATACGCAGTATTTT. It encodes CAWSADTQYF.

This clonotype was seen at least ten times. This chain connects TRBV4-1 to TRBJ2-5; D not resolved. V was trimmed by 1 base and J by 2 bases, leaving 8 bases between them. This CDR3 has 14 amino acids. CDR1 is MGHRA, CDR2 YSYEKL, per germline. The CDR3 loop is CASSQGGKQETQYF. CDR3 DNA: TGCGCCAGCAGCCAAGGGGGAAAGCAAGAGACCCAGTACTTC.

This clonotype was counted many times. This chain links TRBV30 with TRBJ1-1; unclear D gene. The CDR3 is 12 residues long. Germline-derived CDR1 and CDR2 are GTSNPN and SVGIG (reference sequence). V was pared by 5 bases and J by 4 bases, with 11 bases between. The CDR3: CAWGSISTEAFF. CDR3 sequence (DNA): TGTGCCTGGGGTTCAATTTCCACTGAAGCTTTCTTT.

This clonotype qualifies as medium-sized (0.01 to 0.1%). The chain combines TRBV7-3 with TRBJ2-1; D unresolved. Germline CDR1 reads SGHTA; CDR2 reads FQGTGA. Trimming removed 1 base from V and 7 bases from J, with 5 bases in between. The CDR3 has 12 amino acids. The CDR3 nucleotides are TGTGCCAGCAGCTTAATGGGGAATGAGCAGTTCTTC. It specifies CASSLMGNEQFF.

Ten or more counts support this clonotype. This chain joins TRBV5-1 and TRBJ1-1, with D possibly being TRBD1 (5 bases). The CDR3 has 16 residues. Germline CDR1 reads SGHRS; CDR2 reads YFSETQ. Deletions cut 4 bases from V and 0 bases from J, with 16 bases between. CDR3 sequence (DNA): TGCGCCAGCAGCCTCCGCTGGGGGGGAATGAACACTGAAGCTTTCTTT. Encoded protein: CASSLRWGGMNTEAFF.

The sample holds many counts of this clonotype. V and J are TRBV29-1 and TRBJ2-7; 8 positions agree with TRBD1. Trimming cost V 6 bases and J 6 bases; bases outside gene matches: 7. Germline lookup yields CDR1 SQVTM and CDR2 ANQGSEA. The CDR3 runs to 12 residues. CDR3 amino acids: CSVGRTGGEQYF. The CDR3 nucleotides read TGCAGCGTGGGCCGAACAGGGGGCGAGCAGTACTTC.

This clonotype was recorded many times. The chain uses TRBV9 and TRBJ2-7; D is uncertain. CDR3 size: 14 residues. Trimming took 0 bases from V and 5 from J, leaving 12 bases between them. Germline V lookup: CDR1 SGDLS, CDR2 YYNGEE. The CDR3 reads CASSVVGSRDEQYF. The CDR3 DNA reads as TGTGCCAGCAGCGTAGTTGGCAGTAGGGACGAGCAGTACTTC.

This clonotype was detected many times. This sequence joins TRBV6-2 or TRBV6-3 and TRBJ1-5; no reliable D call. Germline V gene data show CDR1 as MNHEY and CDR2 as SVGEGT. The CDR3 has 13 residues. Trimming removed 10 bases from V and 6 bases from J, with 16 bases in between. CDR3 DNA: TGTGCCACCCGCTGGACCCGCAGTCAGCCCCAGCATTTT. Protein product: CATRWTRSQPQHF.

This clonotype was found many times. The chain employs TRBV11-2 and TRBJ1-6; D gene uncertain. The CDR3 totals 14 residues. Germline CDR1 reads SGHAT; CDR2 reads FQNNGV. V lost 0 bases to trimming and J lost 5 bases, with 5 bases between them. CDR3 amino acids: CASSLDGNNSPLHF. The CDR3, as DNA: TGTGCCAGCAGCTTAGACGGAAATAATTCACCCCTCCACTTT. Using reference TRBV11-2 and TRBJ1-6 for the parts outside the CDR3, the full variable domain is EAGVAQSPRYKIIEKRQSVAFWCNPISGHATLYWYQQILGQGPKLLIQFQNNGVVDDSQLPKDRFSAERLKGVDSTLKIQPAKLEDSAVYLCASSLDGNNSPLHFGNGTRLTVT.

This clonotype was seen many times. The V gene is TRBV10-3, the J gene TRBJ1-1; D might be TRBD1 (5 bases). Trimming took 7 bases from V and 3 from J, leaving 12 bases between them. Germline lookup yields CDR1 ENHRY and CDR2 SYGVKD. The length of the CDR3 is 13 residues. CDR3 nucleotide sequence: TGTGCCATCACCCGGGGAGGGGACACTGAAGCTTTCTTT. This sequence encodes CAITRGGDTEAFF.

This clonotype came up many times. This chain links TRBV5-1 with TRBJ1-1; 8 nucleotides match TRBD1. Per the germline V gene, CDR1 is SGHRS and CDR2 is YFSETQ. This CDR3 has 16 amino acids. V dropped 4 bases and J dropped 1; count of bases not matched to a gene: 9. The CDR3 spells CASSQRTGSSNTEAFF. For the CDR3, the DNA is TGCGCCAGCAGCCAGAGGACAGGGAGCTCGAACACTGAAGCTTTCTTT.

This clonotype is deemed medium-sized (0.01 to 0.1%). The J gene is TRBJ2-2, the V gene TRBV18, with D uncertain. V lost 0 bases, J lost 5 bases, and 7 bases lay in between. Germline V CDR1 and CDR2: KGHSH, LQKENI. The CDR3 sequence is 14 residues long. CDR3 sequence (DNA): TGTGCCAGCTCACCACCGAGGCGGACCGGGGAGCTGTTTTTT. It yields the protein CASSPPRRTGELFF.

At least ten counts were recorded for this clonotype. The chain recombines TRBV5-5 with TRBJ2-1; 7 bases map to TRBD1. Germline values: CDR1 SGHKS, CDR2 YYEKEE (reference sequence). This CDR3 spans 14 amino acids. The J segment lost 9 bases and the V segment lost 3 bases, leaving 9 bases of the junction unmatched. CDR3: CASSWGQGGGEQFF. In nucleotides, the CDR3 is TGTGCCAGCAGCTGGGGACAAGGGGGCGGTGAGCAGTTCTTC.

The table lists this clonotype with many counts. The V and J genes are TRBV5-5 and TRBJ1-1; TRBD1 matches at 9 bases. CDR3 length equals 17 residues. Germline V CDR1 and CDR2: SGHKS, YYEKEE (reference sequence). V lost 4 bases, J lost 4 bases, and 14 bases stayed unmatched. CDR3 loop: CASSPLTGTGFTTEAFF. DNA of the CDR3: TGTGCCAGCAGCCCCCTAACCGGGACAGGGTTTACCACTGAAGCTTTCTTT.

This clonotype came up many times. V is TRBV2 and J is TRBJ2-7; 7 bases are shared with TRBD1. Germline values: CDR1 SNHLY, CDR2 FYNNEI. V lost 10 bases to trimming and J lost 0 bases; unmatched junction nucleotides: 6. The CDR3 is 13 amino acids. The CDR3 bases are TGTGCCATCCTCAGGGGGAACTCCTACGAGCAGTACTTC. Translation: CAILRGNSYEQYF. Based on the CDR3 plus reference TRBV2 and TRBJ2-7, the full variable domain is EPEVTQTPSHQVTQMGQEVILRCVPISNHLYFYWYRQILGQKVEFLVSFYNNEISEKSEIFDDQFSVERPDGSNFTLKIRSTKLEDSAMYFCAILRGNSYEQYFGPGTRLTVT.

In regard to this clonotype: A much larger clone lies one base from this, so it may be a read error. This chain uses TRBV12-3 or TRBV12-4 with TRBJ2-5; D may be TRBD1 or TRBD2 (5 bases each). The CDR3 is 14 residues long. The CDR3 spells CASSLWGFQETQHF. The CDR3 region has the DNA TGTGCCAGCAGTTTGTGGGGGTTTCAAGAGACCCAGCACTTC.

The genes are TRBV13 and TRBJ2-7; 11 nucleotides line up with TRBD2. V lost 5 bases to trimming and J lost 5 bases; unmatched junction nucleotides: 8. This CDR3 comprises 15 residues. Per the germline V gene, CDR1 is PRHDT and CDR2 is FYEKMQ (reference sequence). In DNA form, the CDR3 reads TGTGCCAGCAGCCCCTGGGGACTAGCGGTGCACGAGCAGTACTTC. Translating it yields CASSPWGLAVHEQYF.

This clonotype has ten or more counts. The chain is built from TRBV18 and TRBJ2-5, with a weak D call TRBD1 (6 bases). V was pared by 7 bases and J by 2 bases, with 14 bases between. The CDR3 length is 14 residues. Germline-derived CDR1 and CDR2 are KGHSH and LQKENI. CDR3 DNA: TGTGCCAGCTTACGTCGGACAGAGCAAGAGACCCAGTACTTC. Protein sequence: CASLRRTEQETQYF. The whole variable domain, filled in from reference TRBV18 and TRBJ2-5, reads NAGVMQNPRHLVRRRGQEARLRCSPMKGHSHVYWYRQLPEEGLKFMVYLQKENIIDESGMPKERFSAEFPKEGPSILRIQQVVRGDSAAYFCASLRRTEQETQYFGPGTRLLVL.

This clonotype appeared many times. The genes are TRBV10-3 and TRBJ2-3; D not certain. Germline V gene sequence: CDR1 ENHRY, CDR2 SYGVKD. Trimming cost V 3 bases and J 3 bases, with 10 bases left between them. The CDR3 has 14 amino acids. Here the CDR3 DNA reads TGTGCCATCAGTGATGTTGGTGAAACAGATACGCAGTATTTT. Protein product: CAISDVGETDTQYF.

This clonotype was seen at least ten times. The chain uses TRBV2 and TRBJ2-7; the D gene could be TRBD1 or TRBD2 (5 bases each). This CDR3 contains 12 residues. Germline CDR1 is SNHLY and CDR2 is FYNNEI. The V end lost 11 bases, the J end lost 12 bases, and 23 bases lay between the germline ends. The CDR3 loop is CACQGFGNGWYF. The CDR3 nucleotides read TGTGCCTGCCAGGGCTTCGGGAACGGGTGGTACTTC.

Many counts were recorded for this clonotype. The chain combines TRBV11-2 with TRBJ2-5; D could derive from TRBD1 or TRBD2 (5 bases each). This CDR3 has 16 amino acids. With 4 bases removed from V and 2 bases from J, the gap between germline ends came to 17 bases. CDR1 and CDR2 (germline): SGHAT, FQNNGV. This CDR3 is CASSSLGAGVQETQYF. The CDR3 bases are TGTGCCAGCAGCTCCCTAGGGGCCGGGGTTCAAGAGACCCAGTACTTC.

The gene calls are TRBV19 and TRBJ2-1; TRBD1 aligns across 7 bases. CDR1 LNHDA and CDR2 SQIVND come from the germline V gene (reference sequence). This CDR3 has 15 residues. With V trimmed by 0 bases and J by 5 bases, 4 bases remained unmatched. CDR3 DNA sequence: TGTGCCAGTAGTATAGAGACAGGGATGAACAATGAGCAGTTCTTC. Its translation is CASSIETGMNNEQFF.

This clonotype has ten or more counts. The rearrangement links TRBV7-8 to TRBJ1-4; D uncertain. V was shortened by 4 bases and J by 8 bases, with 8 bases between the two germline ends. The CDR3 covers 12 residues. Germline V gene sequence: CDR1 SGHVS, CDR2 FQNEAQ. The CDR3 nucleotides read TGTGCCAGCAGCTCGGAGGAGGAAAAACTGTTTTTT. Translation gives CASSSEEEKLFF.

This clonotype was detected ten times or more. The chain joins TRBV10-3 to TRBJ2-7; D is possibly TRBD2 (6 bases). Germline-derived CDR1 and CDR2 are ENHRY and SYGVKD. Trimming stripped 2 bases from V and 3 bases from J, with 11 bases between. The CDR3 totals 14 residues. The CDR3 DNA sequence: TGTGCCATCAGTGAGAGCGGGTTTCTCTACGAGCAGTACTTC. This sequence encodes CAISESGFLYEQYF.

This clonotype has at least ten counts. This chain uses TRBV5-1 with TRBJ1-1; D remains ambiguous. The V and J ends lost 1 base and 5 bases respectively, with 9 bases between them. Per the germline V gene, CDR1 is SGHRS and CDR2 is YFSETQ. The CDR3 runs to 13 residues. Here the CDR3 DNA reads TGCGCCAGCAGCTTGAGTTCGTGGACTGAAGCTTTCTTT. This gives the protein CASSLSSWTEAFF.

This clonotype has ten or more counts. This rearrangement joins TRBV27 to TRBJ2-1, with unresolved D. Germline V gene sequence: CDR1 MNHEY, CDR2 SMNVEV (reference sequence). The CDR3 has 13 amino acids. Trimming removed 0 bases from V and 10 bases from J, with 10 bases in between. The CDR3 is CASSLSGLGEQFF. The CDR3 bases are TGTGCCAGCAGTTTATCGGGGTTGGGGGAGCAGTTCTTC.

The table lists this clonotype with many counts. This chain joins TRBV5-4 and TRBJ1-1; D is possibly TRBD1 (5 bases). V lost 0 bases and J 8 bases, leaving 11 bases between the germline ends. Germline-derived CDR1 and CDR2 are SGHNT and YYREEE (reference sequence). The CDR3 is made up of 13 amino acids. The CDR3 loop reads CASSLATGPEAFF. For the CDR3, the DNA is TGTGCCAGCAGCTTGGCCACAGGCCCGGAAGCTTTCTTT.